Below are 18 T cell receptor beta chains sequenced from a single sample in a study of cytomegalovirus exposure and HLA in healthy donors. Both 60 Vbeta primers and 13 Jbeta primers went into the PCR. Profiled with immunoSEQ multiplex PCR; TCRdb holds only in-frame clones, not every one. This table has some 140,000 clones, approximately 79% appearing once. Sequenced input: PBMCs. These receptors originate from a male donor in good health and CMV-seronegative.

This chain uses TRBV6-5 with TRBJ1-2; the match to TRBD1 covers 11 bases. The germline CDR1 and CDR2 sequences are MNHEY and SVGAGI. With V trimmed by 6 bases and J by 6 bases, 9 bases remained unmatched. This CDR3 is 15 amino acids long. CDR3 in DNA: TGTGCCAGCAGGGCGGACAGGGGGCTTTCCGATGGCTACACCTTC. Residues: CASRADRGLSDGYTF.

This clone was counted between two and nine times. The rearrangement uses TRBV10-3 and TRBJ2-7; 8 bases align to TRBD1. The CDR3 runs to 13 residues. Trimming at V came to 2 bases and at J to 3 bases, leaving 0 bases not matched to a gene. CDR1 is ENHRY, CDR2 SYGVKD, per germline. The chain's CDR3 is CAISEGQGYEQYF. The CDR3 bases are TGTGCCATCAGTGAGGGACAGGGCTACGAGCAGTACTTC.

The V and J genes are TRBV6-5 and TRBJ2-7, with no clear D. This CDR3 is 14 amino acids long. Trimming cost V 0 bases and J 1 base, with 7 bases left between them. Germline V lookup: CDR1 MNHEY, CDR2 SVGAGI. This CDR3 reads CASSYSTPSYEQYF. The DNA for the CDR3 is TGTGCCAGCAGTTACTCGACACCGTCCTACGAGCAGTACTTC.

V and J are TRBV19 and TRBJ1-2; 7 nucleotides align to TRBD1. Germline values: CDR1 LNHDA, CDR2 SQIVND (reference sequence). The length of the CDR3 is 18 residues. V dropped 1 base and J dropped 4; count of bases not matched to a gene: 15. CDR3 DNA sequence: TGTGCCAGTAGTATAGGGCAGGGGGACTCCGGTATATCCTATGGCTACACCTTC. It is translated as CASSIGQGDSGISYGYTF.

The gene calls are TRBV15 and TRBJ1-2; D unresolved. CDR1 LNHNV and CDR2 YYDKDF come from the germline V gene (reference sequence). The CDR3 extends over 15 amino acids. The V end lost 0 bases, the J end lost 1 base, and 9 bases lay between the germline ends. The CDR3 region is CATSREAALNYGYTF. The DNA for the CDR3 is TGTGCCACCAGCAGAGAGGCCGCTCTTAACTATGGCTACACCTTC.

The chain combines TRBV10-3 with TRBJ1-1; 10 bases align to TRBD1. J lost 3 bases, V lost 2 bases, and 3 bases had no gene match. The germline gives CDR1 ENHRY, CDR2 SYGVKD. This CDR3 comprises 15 residues. The chain's CDR3 is CAISEVGQGDTEAFF. The CDR3 DNA reads as TGTGCCATCAGTGAGGTCGGACAGGGGGACACTGAAGCTTTCTTT.

The rearrangement links TRBV29-1 to TRBJ2-7; 8 bases are a match to TRBD1. The J segment lost 5 bases and the V segment lost 8 bases, leaving 8 bases of the junction unmatched. The germline gives CDR1 SQVTM, CDR2 ANQGSEA. The CDR3 totals 12 residues. The CDR3 is CSIRTGIHEQYF. The CDR3 coding sequence is TGCAGCATCCGGACAGGGATCCACGAGCAGTACTTC.

A few counts support this clone. This chain uses TRBV5-4 with TRBJ1-1; D uncertain. Trimming stripped 4 bases from V and 2 bases from J, with 9 bases between. Germline V gene sequence: CDR1 SGHNT, CDR2 YYREEE (reference sequence). The CDR3 consists of 13 residues. The CDR3 coding sequence is TGTGCCAGCAGCCTATTCATTAACACTGAAGCTTTCTTT. It translates to CASSLFINTEAFF.

V gene TRBV7-9 combines with J gene TRBJ1-4; D ambiguous. V lost 1 base and J lost 5, with 8 bases in between. This CDR3 region has 14 residues. Per germline, CDR1 SEHNR and CDR2 FQNEAQ (reference sequence). CDR3 residues: CASSLGGRNEKLFF. The CDR3 DNA is TGTGCCAGCAGCTTAGGAGGGAGGAATGAAAAACTGTTTTTT.

The V gene is TRBV10-2, the J gene TRBJ2-5; unclear D gene. The J call may be faulty, since TRBJ2-7 better matches the DNA end. CDR1 and CDR2 (germline): WSHSY, SAAADI. The CDR3 runs to 12 residues. CDR3 sequence (DNA): TGCGCCAGCAGTGCCCCCTCCTACGAGCAGTACTTC. Protein: CASSAPSYEQYF.

This clone was observed a handful of times. This rearrangement joins TRBV6-5 to TRBJ1-4; possibly TRBD1 for D (6 bases). CDR1 and CDR2 from the germline V gene are MNHEY and SVGAGI. The CDR3 is 15 amino acids. V lost 4 bases and J lost 8, with 17 bases in between. The CDR3 sequence: CASSSLGDTREKLFF. CDR3 DNA: TGTGCCAGCAGTTCATTAGGGGACACACGGGAAAAACTGTTTTTT.

CDR3 sequence: CASSQETGDYEQYF. CDR3 coding DNA: TGCGCCAGCAGCCAAGAAACAGGGGACTACGAGCAGTACTTC. The gene calls are TRBV4-1 and TRBJ2-7, with 7 bases lining up with TRBD1. CDR3 length: 14 residues. V was pared by 0 bases and J by 3 bases, with 2 bases of the junction left unmatched. The germline V gene encodes CDR1 MGHRA and CDR2 YSYEKL.

The V gene is TRBV5-8, the J gene TRBJ1-5; 7 nucleotides align to TRBD1. This CDR3 has 16 residues. Trimming cost V 3 bases and J 0 bases; bases outside gene matches: 6. Germline V gene data show CDR1 as SGHTS and CDR2 as YDEGEE. The CDR3 region has the DNA TGTGCCAGCAGCTCAGGACAGGTAGATAGCAATCAGCCCCAGCATTTT. Protein: CASSSGQVDSNQPQHF.

This chain links TRBV5-6 with TRBJ2-3; D gene uncertain. The V and J ends lost 2 bases and 5 bases respectively, with 6 bases between them. The CDR3 contains 12 residues. Germline V lookup: CDR1 SGHDT, CDR2 YYEEEE. The CDR3 spells CASSFSGDTQYF. CDR3 DNA: TGTGCCAGCAGCTTTTCAGGAGATACGCAGTATTTT.

The V gene is TRBV7-2, the J gene TRBJ2-3; 16 bases agree with TRBD2. The CDR3 has 16 amino acids. V lost 3 bases to trimming and J lost 14 bases; unmatched junction nucleotides: 11. Germline V gene data show CDR1 as SGHTA and CDR2 as FQGNSA. The CDR3 is CASSLEAGTSGGATYF. The DNA for the CDR3 is TGTGCCAGCAGCTTGGAGGCCGGGACTAGCGGGGGGGCGACGTATTTT.

The rearrangement links TRBV6-1 to TRBJ1-2; D not certain. Trimming stripped 3 bases from V and 5 bases from J, with 10 bases between. Per germline, CDR1 MNHNS and CDR2 SASEGT. The CDR3 is 13 amino acids. CDR3 residues: CASSDPGPYGYTF. CDR3 nucleotides: TGTGCCAGCAGTGATCCAGGTCCTTATGGCTACACCTTC.

This clone was counted a single time. The V gene is TRBV7-9, the J gene TRBJ2-3, with D unclear. This CDR3 spans 14 amino acids. Per the germline V gene, CDR1 is SEHNR and CDR2 is FQNEAQ (reference sequence). Trimming removed 2 bases at V and 1 base at J, with 7 bases between. DNA of the CDR3: TGTGCCAGCAGCTTATCAACAGGCACAGATACGCAGTATTTT. This sequence encodes CASSLSTGTDTQYF.

V and J are TRBV6-5 and TRBJ2-2; TRBD2 is a possible D gene (6 bases). The CDR3 covers 15 residues. The V end lost 5 bases, the J end lost 6 bases, and 16 bases lay between the germline ends. From germline, CDR1 is MNHEY and CDR2 SVGAGI. The CDR3 protein is CASSTEGPGAGELFF. The CDR3 region has the DNA TGTGCCAGCAGTACTGAGGGGCCGGGGGCCGGGGAGCTGTTTTTT.